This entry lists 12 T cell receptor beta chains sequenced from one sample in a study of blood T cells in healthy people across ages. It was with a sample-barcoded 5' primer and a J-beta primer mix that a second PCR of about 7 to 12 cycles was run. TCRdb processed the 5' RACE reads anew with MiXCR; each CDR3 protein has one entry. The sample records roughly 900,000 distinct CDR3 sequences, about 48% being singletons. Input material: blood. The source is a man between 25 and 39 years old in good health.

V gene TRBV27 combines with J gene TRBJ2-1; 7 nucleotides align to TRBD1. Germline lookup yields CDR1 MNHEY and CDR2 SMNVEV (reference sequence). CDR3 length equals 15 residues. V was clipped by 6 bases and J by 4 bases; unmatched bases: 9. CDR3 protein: CASSPDRDLYNEQFF. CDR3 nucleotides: TGTGCCAGCAGCCCCGACAGGGACCTATACAATGAGCAGTTCTTC.

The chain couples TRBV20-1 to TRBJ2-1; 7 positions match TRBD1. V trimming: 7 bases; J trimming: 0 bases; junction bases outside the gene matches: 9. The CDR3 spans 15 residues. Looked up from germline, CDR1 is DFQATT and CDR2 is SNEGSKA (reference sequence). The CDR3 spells CSEGGQASSYNEQFF. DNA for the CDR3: TGCAGTGAAGGAGGACAGGCGAGCTCCTACAATGAGCAGTTCTTC.

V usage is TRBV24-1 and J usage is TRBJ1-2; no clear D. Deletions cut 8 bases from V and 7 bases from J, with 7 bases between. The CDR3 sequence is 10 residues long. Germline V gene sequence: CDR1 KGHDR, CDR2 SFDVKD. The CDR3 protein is CATKRGGYTF. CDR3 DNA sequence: TGTGCCACCAAACGTGGTGGCTACACCTTC.

This CDR3 is CASSFFGESDEKLFF. The CDR3 region has the DNA TGTGCCAGCAGCTTTTTCGGCGAGTCAGATGAAAAACTGTTTTTT. V gene TRBV7-9 combines with J gene TRBJ1-4; the D is unclear. Germline V gives CDR1 SEHNR, CDR2 FQNEAQ (reference sequence). There are 15 residues in the CDR3. V was cut by 3 bases and J by 6 bases, with 14 bases left in between. The full variable domain, with the rest looked up from reference TRBV7-9 and TRBJ1-4, is DTGVSQNPRHKITKRGQNVTFRCDPISEHNRLYWYRQTLGQGPEFLTYFQNEAQLEKSRLLSDRFSAERPKGSFSTLEIQRTEQGDSAMYLCASSFFGESDEKLFFGSGTQLSVL.

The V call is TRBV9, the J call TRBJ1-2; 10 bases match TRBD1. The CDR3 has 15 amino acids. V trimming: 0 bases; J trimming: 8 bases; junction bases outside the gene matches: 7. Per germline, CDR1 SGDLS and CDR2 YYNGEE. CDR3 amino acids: CASSVDGTGVGGYTF. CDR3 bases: TGTGCCAGCAGCGTAGACGGGACAGGGGTTGGGGGCTACACCTTC. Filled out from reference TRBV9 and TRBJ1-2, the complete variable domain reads DSGVTQTPKHLITATGQRVTLRCSPRSGDLSVYWYQQSLDQGLQFLIQYYNGEERAKGNILERFSAQQFPDLHSELNLSSLELGDSALYFCASSVDGTGVGGYTFGSGTRLTVV.

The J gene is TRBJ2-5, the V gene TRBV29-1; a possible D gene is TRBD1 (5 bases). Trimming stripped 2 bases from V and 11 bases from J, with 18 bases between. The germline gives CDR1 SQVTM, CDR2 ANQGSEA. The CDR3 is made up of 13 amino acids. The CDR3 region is CSVEQGSYNEQYF. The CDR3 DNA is TGCAGCGTTGAACAGGGCTCCTACAATGAGCAGTACTTC.

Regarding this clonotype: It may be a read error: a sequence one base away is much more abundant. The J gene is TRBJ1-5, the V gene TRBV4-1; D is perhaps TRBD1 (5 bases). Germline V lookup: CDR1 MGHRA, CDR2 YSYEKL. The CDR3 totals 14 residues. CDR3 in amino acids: CAGSQGVSNQPQHF. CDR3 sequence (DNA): TGCGCCGGCAGCCAAGGGGTTAGCAATCAGCCCCAGCATTTT.

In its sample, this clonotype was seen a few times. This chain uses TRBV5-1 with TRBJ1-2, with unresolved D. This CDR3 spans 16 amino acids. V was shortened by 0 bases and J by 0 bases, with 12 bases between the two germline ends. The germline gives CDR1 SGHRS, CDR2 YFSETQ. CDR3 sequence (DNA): TGCGCCAGCAGCTTGGCCATGTGGGAGACTAACTATGGCTACACCTTC. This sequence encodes CASSLAMWETNYGYTF.

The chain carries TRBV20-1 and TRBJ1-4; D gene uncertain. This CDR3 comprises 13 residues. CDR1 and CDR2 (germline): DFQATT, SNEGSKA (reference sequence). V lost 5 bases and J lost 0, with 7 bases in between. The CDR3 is CSAPKATNEKLFF. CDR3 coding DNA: TGCAGTGCTCCTAAGGCAACTAATGAAAAACTGTTTTTT.

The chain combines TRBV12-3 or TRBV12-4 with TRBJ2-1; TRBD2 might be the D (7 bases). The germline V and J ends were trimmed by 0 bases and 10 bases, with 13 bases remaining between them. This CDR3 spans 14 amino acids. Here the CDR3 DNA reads TGTGCCAGCAGTTTAGCGGGGGGGCCAGGGGAGCAGTTCTTC. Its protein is CASSLAGGPGEQFF.

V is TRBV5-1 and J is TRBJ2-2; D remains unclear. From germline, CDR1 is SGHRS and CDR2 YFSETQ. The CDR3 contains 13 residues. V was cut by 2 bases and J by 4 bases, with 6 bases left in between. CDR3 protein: CASSFPATGELFF. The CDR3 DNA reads TGCGCCAGCAGCTTTCCGGCCACCGGGGAGCTGTTTTTT.

CDR3 nucleotide sequence: TGTGCCAGCAGTTACTCAATGGGTGGAGGCACTGAAGCTTTCTTT. Translated: CASSYSMGGGTEAFF. The chain combines TRBV6-5 with TRBJ1-1, with D unclear. V lost 0 bases and J 4 bases, leaving 12 bases between the germline ends. Germline CDR1 MNHEY, CDR2 SVGAGI. This CDR3 spans 15 amino acids.